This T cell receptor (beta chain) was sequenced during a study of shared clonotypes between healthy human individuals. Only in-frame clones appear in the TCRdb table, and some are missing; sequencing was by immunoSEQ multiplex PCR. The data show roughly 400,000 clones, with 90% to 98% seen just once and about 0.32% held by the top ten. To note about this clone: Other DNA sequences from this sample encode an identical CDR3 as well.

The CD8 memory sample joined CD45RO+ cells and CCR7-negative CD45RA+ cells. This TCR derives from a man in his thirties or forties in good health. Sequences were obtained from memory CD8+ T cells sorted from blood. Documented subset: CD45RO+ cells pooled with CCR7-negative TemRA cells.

The DNA of the CDR3 is TGTGCCAGCAGCTTAGTAGGGGGTTTTTCCTACGAGCAGTACTTC. This translates into CASSLVGGFSYEQYF. This chain connects TRBV7-2 to TRBJ2-7; possibly TRBD1 for D (6 bases). Germline lookup yields CDR1 SGHTA and CDR2 FQGNSA. This CDR3 is 15 amino acids long. V lost 1 base to trimming and J lost 1 base, with 11 bases between them.